The 5 T cell receptor beta chains reported below all come from one sample, sequenced in a study of blood T cell repertoires in COVID-19. The data were produced by immunoSEQ multiplex PCR, yet TCRdb's version contains in-frame clones alone and is incomplete. Here the sample spans 240,000 or so clones, about 83% being singletons. The sequenced sample consisted of PBMCs or T cells enriched from blood (not recorded which). These receptors originate from a woman between 45 and 65 years old who had recovered from COVID-19.

The V and J genes are TRBV28 and TRBJ2-7, with 9 bases aligning to TRBD1. Germline V gene lookup returns CDR1 MDHEN and CDR2 SYDVKM. This CDR3 region has 16 residues. V shed 7 bases, J shed 4 bases, and the junction held 14 bases outside the gene matches. DNA of the CDR3: TGTGCCAGCATCCAACCTGTAGGACAGGGGAAGTACGAGCAGTACTTC. Its protein is CASIQPVGQGKYEQYF.

This chain connects TRBV5-1 to TRBJ1-4; 7 bases fit TRBD1. Germline V gene sequence: CDR1 SGHRS, CDR2 YFSETQ. The CDR3 has 15 residues. V gave up 5 bases and J gave up 7 bases; unmatched junction bases: 11. For the CDR3, the DNA is TGCGCCAGCAGATCCGAGGGGGCGCCGGGTGAAAAACTGTTTTTT. Its translation: CASRSEGAPGEKLFF.

In this sample, this clone turned up once. The chain is built from TRBV25-1 and TRBJ1-2, with D unresolved. Germline values: CDR1 MGHDK, CDR2 SYGVNS. Trimming stripped 6 bases from V and 1 base from J, with 3 bases between. The CDR3 covers 11 residues. CDR3 nucleotides: TGTGCCAGCAGCCTTAACTATGGCTACACCTTC. It codes for CASSLNYGYTF.

This rearrangement joins TRBV5-1 to TRBJ1-2; 9 bases line up with TRBD1. After removal of 4 bases from V and 5 bases from J, the junction contained 12 bases not matched to a gene. Germline V gene sequence: CDR1 SGHRS, CDR2 YFSETQ. This CDR3 has 16 amino acids. Written as DNA, the CDR3 is TGCGCCAGCAGCCCGCTTCCGGGACAGGGATCTTATGGCTACACCTTC. It encodes CASSPLPGQGSYGYTF.

The chain links TRBV7-3 to TRBJ2-2; TRBD1 matches 7 bases. V was clipped by 5 bases and J by 3 bases; unmatched bases: 3. Germline-derived CDR1 and CDR2 are SGHTA and FQGTGA. This CDR3 has 14 residues. The CDR3 region is CASSPDRDTGELFF. CDR3 nucleotides: TGTGCCAGCAGCCCCGACAGGGACACCGGGGAGCTGTTTTTT.